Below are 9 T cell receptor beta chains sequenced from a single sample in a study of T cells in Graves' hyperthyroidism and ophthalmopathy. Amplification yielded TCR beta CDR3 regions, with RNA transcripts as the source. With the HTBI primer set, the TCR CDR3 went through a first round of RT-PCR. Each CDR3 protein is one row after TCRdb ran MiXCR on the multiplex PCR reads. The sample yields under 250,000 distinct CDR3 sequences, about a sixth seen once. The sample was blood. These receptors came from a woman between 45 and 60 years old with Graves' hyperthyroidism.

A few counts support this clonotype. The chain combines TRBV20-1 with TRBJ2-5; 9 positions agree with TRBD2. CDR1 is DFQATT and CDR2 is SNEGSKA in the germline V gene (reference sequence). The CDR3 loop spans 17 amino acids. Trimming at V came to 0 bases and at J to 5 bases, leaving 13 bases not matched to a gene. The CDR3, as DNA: TGCAGTGCTAGAGATCTTAGCGGGAGACTCTCGGTGGAGACCCAGTACTTC. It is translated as CSARDLSGRLSVETQYF.

Written as DNA, the CDR3 is TGTGCCAGCAGCTTACTCCCGTCAACTAGCGGGAGGGTTTCCGAGCAGTACTTC. It encodes CASSLLPSTSGRVSEQYF. V is TRBV7-6 and J is TRBJ2-7; 13 bases fit TRBD2. The V segment lost 2 bases and the J segment 6 bases; nucleotides outside the gene matches: 13. Germline V gives CDR1 SGHVS, CDR2 FNYEAQ. This CDR3 contains 18 residues.

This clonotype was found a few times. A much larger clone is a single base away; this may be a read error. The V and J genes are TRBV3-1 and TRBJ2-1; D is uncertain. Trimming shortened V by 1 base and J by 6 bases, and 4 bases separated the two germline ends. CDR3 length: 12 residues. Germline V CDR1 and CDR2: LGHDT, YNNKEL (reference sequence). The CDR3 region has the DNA TGTGCCAGCAGCCAAGTGGGCAATGAGCAGTTCTTC. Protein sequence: CASSQVGNEQFF.

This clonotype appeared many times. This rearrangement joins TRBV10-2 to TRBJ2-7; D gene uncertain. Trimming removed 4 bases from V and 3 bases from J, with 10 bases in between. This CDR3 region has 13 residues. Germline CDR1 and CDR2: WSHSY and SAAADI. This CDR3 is CASSGSLNYEQYF. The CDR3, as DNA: TGCGCCAGCAGTGGCAGCCTAAACTACGAGCAGTACTTC.

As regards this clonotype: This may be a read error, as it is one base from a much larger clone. In DNA, the CDR3 is TGCAGTGCGCCAAAGGGGCCTACAGGCAATGAGCAGTTCTTC. This translates into CSAPKGPTGNEQFF. V is TRBV20-1 and J is TRBJ2-1; tentatively, D is TRBD1 (5 bases). The CDR3 length is 14 residues. The germline V gene encodes CDR1 DFQATT and CDR2 SNEGSKA (reference sequence). Trimming removed 6 bases from V and 6 bases from J, with 18 bases in between.

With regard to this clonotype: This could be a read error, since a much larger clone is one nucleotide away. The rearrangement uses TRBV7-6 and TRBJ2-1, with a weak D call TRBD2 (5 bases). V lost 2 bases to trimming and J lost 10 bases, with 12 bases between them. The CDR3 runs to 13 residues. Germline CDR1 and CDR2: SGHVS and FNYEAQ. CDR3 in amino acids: CASSLNGRYEQFF. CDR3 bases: TGTGCCAGCAGCTTAAATGGGAGATACGAGCAGTTCTTC. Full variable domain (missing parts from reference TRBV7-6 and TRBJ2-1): GAGVSQSPRYKVTKRGQDVALRCDPISGHVSLYWYRQALGQGPEFLTYFNYEAQQDKSGLPNDRFSAERPEGSISTLTIQRTEQRDSAMYRCASSLNGRYEQFFGPGTRLTVL.

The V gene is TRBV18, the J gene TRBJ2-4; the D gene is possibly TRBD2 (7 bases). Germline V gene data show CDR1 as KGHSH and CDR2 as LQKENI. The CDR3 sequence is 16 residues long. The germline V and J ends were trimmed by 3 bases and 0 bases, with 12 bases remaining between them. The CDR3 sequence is CASSPGGGLAKNIQYF. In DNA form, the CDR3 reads TGTGCCAGCTCACCGGGAGGGGGACTAGCCAAAAACATTCAGTACTTC.

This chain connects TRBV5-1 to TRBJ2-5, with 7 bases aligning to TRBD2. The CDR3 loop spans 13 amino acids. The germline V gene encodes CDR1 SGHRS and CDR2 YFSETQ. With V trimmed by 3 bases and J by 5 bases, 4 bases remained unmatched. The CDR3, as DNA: TGCGCCAGCAGCTACCTCGGGGGGGAGACCCAGTACTTC. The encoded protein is CASSYLGGETQYF.

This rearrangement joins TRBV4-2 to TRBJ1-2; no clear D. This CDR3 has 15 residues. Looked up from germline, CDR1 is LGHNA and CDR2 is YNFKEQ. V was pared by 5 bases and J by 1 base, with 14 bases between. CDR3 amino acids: CASSSETYNNYGYTF. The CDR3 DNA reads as TGTGCCAGCAGCTCGGAGACCTATAATAACTATGGCTACACCTTC.